This paragraph covers one T cell receptor (beta chain) sequence. The antigen is not known. The record originates from a study of CD8 T cells in ankylosing spondylitis. CDR1 is DFQATT and CDR2 is SNEGSKA in the germline V gene (reference sequence). The CDR3 totals 14 residues. The trim removed 5 bases at V and 1 base at J, leaving 7 bases unmatched. Study results and caveats: Clones linked to the disease showed a CD8+ phenotype. They occurred at relatively low frequencies in peripheral blood. A motif of 7 to 9 highly homologous TCR beta variants was seen as apparently characteristic of ankylosing spondylitis blood.

With molecular barcodes, quantitative 5'-RACE was used to make the TCR beta libraries. Each CDR3 protein gets one entry after TCRdb re-called the 5' RACE reads with MiXCR. The sample lists about 700,000 distinct CDR3 sequences, 19% occurring once. This receptor was taken from a male donor with ankylosing spondylitis. The source material was blood, either unsorted or a sorted T cell fraction (not recorded which). V usage is TRBV20-1 and J usage is TRBJ2-5, with 7 bases identical to TRBD1. This chain's CDR3 is CSALQGPIQETQYF. The CDR3 region has the DNA TGCAGTGCTTTACAGGGGCCGATCCAAGAGACCCAGTACTTC.